The present TCR beta chain was sequenced within a study of human T cells and chemical hapten exposure (dated by TCRdb to the early 2020s). With regard to the full study: For sensitization, 2% DPC in acetone was applied to an approximately 2 cm by approximately 2 cm area of upper inner arm skin. The mostly female patient cohort included alopecia areata with under or over 50% scalp involvement, alopecia totalis and alopecia universalis. Blood was sampled from patients pre-sensitization (week 0) and at 2, 6 and about 24 weeks after DPC sensitization. Libraries were combined into a pool for sequencing, and differences in TCR yield between samples came mainly from small differences in library volumes within the pool. Roughly 30 alopecia patients gave blood for TCR sequencing at one to four time points (pre-sensitization, 2, 6 and 24 weeks). The study tracked peripheral blood TCR repertoire changes in vivo during primary and secondary sensitization to the hapten diphenylcyclopropenone (DPC) in alopecia patients. Weekly therapeutic DPC doses were additionally applied to the scalp of patients throughout the roughly 23-week study period. Patch testing on the upper back used Finn chambers containing 0.01% DPC, with scoring done after 6 days according to International Contact Dermatitis Research Group standards.

This specimen's time point label, interpreted: patch test 2, 6 weeks after DPC sensitization. The sample's treatment or condition label, decoded: therapeutic diphenylcyclopropenone sensitization with weekly scalp DPC. At each patch-test visit, blood was drawn before the patch test was applied. Eligible patients were aged 18 to 70, diagnosed with alopecia, deemed suitable for DPC therapy, and excluded if pregnant. Total RNA was isolated from unfractionated whole blood collected in Tempus Blood RNA tubes. The library was made by RACE. Sequencing relied on a NextSeq 500. Library preparation attached unique molecular identifiers to individual cDNA molecules for quantitative, reproducible TCR counting. For every blood RNA sample, sequencing covered both the TCR alpha and TCR beta chains. The source study handled its data this way. The median number of TCRs per sample was 85,000 to 100,000, ranging from roughly 23,224 to 700,000. The Decombinator software suite was used to annotate V, J and CDR3 in the TCR reads. Every sample was subsampled to the same number of TCRs (28,000) for the PS versus PT1 abundance plots. TCRs were defined as expanded if absent before sensitization and observed at least eight times at the 2-week time point. Through fastp at Q25 and MiXCR, TCRdb rebuilt clones from the public reads, retaining in-frame beta chains. Entries that share a CDR3 protein sequence are merged under the most common genes and DNA. For this entry, the V and J calls and clone size follow TCRdb and not the study's own pipeline. This sample holds approximately 68,000 distinct CDR3 sequences; 8.5% were observed only once. The ten largest clones add up to about 3.5% of the sample.

As for this clonotype: Its antigen remains undetermined. It has no much larger one-base neighbor in the sample; base qualities were not kept.

The CDR3 holds 13 amino acids from the cysteine to the phenylalanine. Left in the record is the CDR3 DNA by itself, 39 bases read in frame from the first base. For CDR1 and CDR2, the germline V gene (reference sequence) lists SGHKS and YYEKEE. V sheds 6 bases and J sheds 1 base, leaving 10 bases between their ends. Study-level results and caveats: DPC sensitization did not change how many TCRs were above 1 in 1000 frequency, and no evidence was found of alterations in global repertoire structure. Expanded TCRs formed significantly more large CDR3 similarity clusters than pre-sensitization or healthy control sets, consistent with antigen-driven responses. After repeated subsampling, the strength of the expansion versus patch-test correlation and the threshold at which it became significant changed. Because every patient had alopecia, a presumed autoimmune disease, the patients' immune response might differ from that of healthy individuals. A positive correlation was found between the number of PT1 expanded TCRs and patch test score, with significance reached at thresholds 8, 16 and 32 but not 4.

This sample comprised whole blood, obtained in connection with sensitization to the hapten diphenylcyclopropenone (DPC). This TCR came from a woman between 45 and 60 years old with alopecia areata. Some clones in this sample may be carry-over from other donors' samples. The rearrangement combines TRBV5-5 with TRBJ2-5; no D gene is confidently identified. The DNA sequence reads TGTGCCAGCAAGCTCGGAGTCCAAGAGACCCAGTACTTC. Its translation is CASKLGVQETQYF. The CDR3, completed at both ends by the reference TRBV5-5 and TRBJ2-5 genes, gives the full variable domain DAGVTQSPTHLIKTRGQQVTLRCSPISGHKSVSWYQQVLGQGPQFIFQYYEKEERGRGNFPDRFSARQFPNYSSELNVNALLLGDSALYLCASKLGVQETQYFGPGTRLLVL.